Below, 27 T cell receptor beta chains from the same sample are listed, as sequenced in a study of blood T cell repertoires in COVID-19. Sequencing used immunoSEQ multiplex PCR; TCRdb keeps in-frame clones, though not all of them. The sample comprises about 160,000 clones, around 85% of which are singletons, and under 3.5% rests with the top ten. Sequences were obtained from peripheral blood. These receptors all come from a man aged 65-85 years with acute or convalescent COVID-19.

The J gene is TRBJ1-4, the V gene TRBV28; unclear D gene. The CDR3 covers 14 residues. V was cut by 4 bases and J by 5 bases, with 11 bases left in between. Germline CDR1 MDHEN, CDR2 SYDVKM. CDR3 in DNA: TGTGCCAGCAGTTCCGCGACGGGGAATGAAAAACTGTTTTTT. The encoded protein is CASSSATGNEKLFF.

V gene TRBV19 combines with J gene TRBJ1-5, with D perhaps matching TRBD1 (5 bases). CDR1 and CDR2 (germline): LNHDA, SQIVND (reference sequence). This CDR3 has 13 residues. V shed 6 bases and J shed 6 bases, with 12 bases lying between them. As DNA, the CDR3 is TGTGCCAGTAGGCCTCAGGGAAGTCAGCCCCAGCATTTT. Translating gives CASRPQGSQPQHF. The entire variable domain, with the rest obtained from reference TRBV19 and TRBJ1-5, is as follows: DGGITQSPKYLFRKEGQNVTLSCEQNLNHDAMYWYRQDPGQGLRLIYYSQIVNDFQKGDIAEGYSVSREKKESFPLTVTSAQKNPTAFYLCASRPQGSQPQHFGDGTRLSIL.

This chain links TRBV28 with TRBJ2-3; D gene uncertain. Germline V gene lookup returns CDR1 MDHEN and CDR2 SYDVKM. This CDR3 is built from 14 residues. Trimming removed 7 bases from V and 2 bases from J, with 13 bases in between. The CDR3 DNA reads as TGTGCCAGCATCCCCGCTCCCTACACAGATACGCAGTATTTT. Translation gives CASIPAPYTDTQYF.

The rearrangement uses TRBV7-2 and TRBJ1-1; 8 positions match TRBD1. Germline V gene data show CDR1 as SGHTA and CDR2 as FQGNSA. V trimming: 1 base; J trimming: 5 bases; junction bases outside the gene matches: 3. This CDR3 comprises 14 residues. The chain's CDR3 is CASSLGGQVTEAFF. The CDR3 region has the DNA TGTGCCAGCAGCTTAGGGGGACAGGTTACTGAAGCTTTCTTT.

CDR3 coding DNA: TGTGCCAGCAGCTTAGCGTCGTACCAAGAGACCCAGTACTTC. Translating gives CASSLASYQETQYF. The chain uses TRBV7-9 and TRBJ2-5; D gene ambiguous. The germline V gene has CDR1 SEHNR and CDR2 FQNEAQ (reference sequence). The CDR3 extends over 14 amino acids. The V gene lost 0 bases and the J gene lost 0 bases, with 5 bases spanning the gap.

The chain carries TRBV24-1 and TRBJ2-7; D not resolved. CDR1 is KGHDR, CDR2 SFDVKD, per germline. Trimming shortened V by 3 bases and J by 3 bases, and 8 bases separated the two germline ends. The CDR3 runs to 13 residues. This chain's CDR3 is CATSDPGFYEQYF. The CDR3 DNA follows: TGTGCCACCAGTGATCCGGGTTTCTACGAGCAGTACTTC.

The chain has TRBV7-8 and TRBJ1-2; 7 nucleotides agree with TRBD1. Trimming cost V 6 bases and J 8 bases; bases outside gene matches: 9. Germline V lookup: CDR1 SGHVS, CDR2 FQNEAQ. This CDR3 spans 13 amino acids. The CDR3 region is CASSTGDFDGYTF. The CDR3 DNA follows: TGTGCCAGCAGTACAGGGGATTTCGACGGCTACACCTTC.

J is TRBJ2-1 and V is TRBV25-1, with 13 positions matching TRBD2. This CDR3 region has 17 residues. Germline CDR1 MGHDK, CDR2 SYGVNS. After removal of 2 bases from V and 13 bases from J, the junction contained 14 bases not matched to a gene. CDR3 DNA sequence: TGTGCCAGCAGTGAAAGGGACCCCGGGACTAGCGGGACCGGACAGTTCTTC. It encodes CASSERDPGTSGTGQFF.

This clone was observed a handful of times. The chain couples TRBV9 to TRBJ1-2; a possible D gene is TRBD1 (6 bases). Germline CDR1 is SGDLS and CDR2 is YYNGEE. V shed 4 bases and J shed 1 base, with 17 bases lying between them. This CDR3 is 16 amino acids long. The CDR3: CASSPTGQPYNYGYTF. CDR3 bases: TGTGCCAGCAGCCCTACAGGACAGCCGTATAACTATGGCTACACCTTC.

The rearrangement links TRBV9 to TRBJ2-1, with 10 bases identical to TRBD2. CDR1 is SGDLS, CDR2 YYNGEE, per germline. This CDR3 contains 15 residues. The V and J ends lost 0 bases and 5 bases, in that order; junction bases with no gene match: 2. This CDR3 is CASSVGLAGDNEQFF. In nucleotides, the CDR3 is TGTGCCAGCAGCGTAGGGCTAGCGGGAGACAATGAGCAGTTCTTC.

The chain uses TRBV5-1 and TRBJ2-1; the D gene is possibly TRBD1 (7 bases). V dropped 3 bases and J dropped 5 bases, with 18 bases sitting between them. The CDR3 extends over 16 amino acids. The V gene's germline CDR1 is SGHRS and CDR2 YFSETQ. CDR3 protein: CASSSVSGRGDNEQFF. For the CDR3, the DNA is TGCGCCAGCAGCTCGGTTAGCGGCAGGGGGGACAATGAGCAGTTCTTC.

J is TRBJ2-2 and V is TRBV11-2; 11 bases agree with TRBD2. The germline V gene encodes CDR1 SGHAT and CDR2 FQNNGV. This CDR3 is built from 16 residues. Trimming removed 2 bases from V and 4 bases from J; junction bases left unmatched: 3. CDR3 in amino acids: CASSLFGTSGTGELFF. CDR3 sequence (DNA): TGTGCCAGCAGCTTATTCGGGACTAGCGGCACCGGGGAGCTGTTTTTT.

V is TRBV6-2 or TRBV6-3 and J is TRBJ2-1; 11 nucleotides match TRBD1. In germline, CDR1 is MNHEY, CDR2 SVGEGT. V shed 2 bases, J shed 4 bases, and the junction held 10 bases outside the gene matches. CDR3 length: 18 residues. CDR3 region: CASSYGTGGSVRYNEQFF. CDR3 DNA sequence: TGTGCCAGCAGTTACGGGACAGGGGGTAGCGTCCGGTACAATGAGCAGTTCTTC.

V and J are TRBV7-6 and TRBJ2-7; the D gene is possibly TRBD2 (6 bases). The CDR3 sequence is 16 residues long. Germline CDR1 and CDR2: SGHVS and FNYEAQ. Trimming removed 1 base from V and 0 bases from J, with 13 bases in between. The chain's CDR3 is CASSLGGTVSSYEQYF. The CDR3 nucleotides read TGTGCCAGCAGCTTAGGGGGGACTGTGAGCTCCTACGAGCAGTACTTC.

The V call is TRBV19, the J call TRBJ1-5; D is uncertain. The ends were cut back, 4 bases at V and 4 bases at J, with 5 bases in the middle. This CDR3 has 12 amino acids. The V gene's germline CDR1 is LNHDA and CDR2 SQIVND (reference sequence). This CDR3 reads CASSTGNQPQHF. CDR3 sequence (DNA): TGTGCCAGTAGTACGGGGAATCAGCCCCAGCATTTT.

The CDR3 DNA sequence: TGTGCCACCCCGGGCTACGAGCAGTACTTC. Encoded protein: CATPGYEQYF. The chain carries TRBV21-1 and TRBJ2-7; TRBD2 is the table's D call, not checked against the DNA. TRBV21-1 is annotated as a pseudogene. The CDR3 loop spans 10 amino acids.

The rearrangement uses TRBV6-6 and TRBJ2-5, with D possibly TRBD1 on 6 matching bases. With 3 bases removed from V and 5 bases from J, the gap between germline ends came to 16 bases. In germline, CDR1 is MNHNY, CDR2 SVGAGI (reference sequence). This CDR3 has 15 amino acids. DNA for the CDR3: TGTGCCAGCAGTTATGGACAAGCAGGGGAGGAGACCCAGTACTTC. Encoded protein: CASSYGQAGEETQYF.

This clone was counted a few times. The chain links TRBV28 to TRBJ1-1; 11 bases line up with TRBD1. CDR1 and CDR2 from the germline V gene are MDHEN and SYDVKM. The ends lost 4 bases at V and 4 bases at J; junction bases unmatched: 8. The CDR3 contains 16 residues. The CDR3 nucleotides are TGTGCCAGCAGTTCCAGGACAGGGGGCTGGGGCACTGAAGCTTTCTTT. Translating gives CASSSRTGGWGTEAFF.

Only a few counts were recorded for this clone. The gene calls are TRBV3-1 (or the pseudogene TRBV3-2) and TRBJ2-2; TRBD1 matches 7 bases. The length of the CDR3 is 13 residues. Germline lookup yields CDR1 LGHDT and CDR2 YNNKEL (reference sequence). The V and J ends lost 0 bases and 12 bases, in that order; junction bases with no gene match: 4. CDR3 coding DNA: TGTGCCAGCAGCCAAGAACACAGGGGAAAGCTGTTTTTT. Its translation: CASSQEHRGKLFF.

CDR3 in DNA: TGTGCCAGCAGTCAACTAGCGATCACCGGGGAGCTGTTTTTT. Protein product: CASSQLAITGELFF. The genes are TRBV2 and TRBJ2-2; 7 bases match TRBD2. This CDR3 comprises 14 residues. Germline lookup yields CDR1 SNHLY and CDR2 FYNNEI. V gave up 5 bases and J gave up 4 bases; unmatched junction bases: 4.

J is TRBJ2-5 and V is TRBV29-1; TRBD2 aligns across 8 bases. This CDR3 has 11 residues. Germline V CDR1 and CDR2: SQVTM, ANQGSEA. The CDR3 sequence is CSAGVQETQYF. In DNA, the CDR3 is TGCTCAGCGGGGGTTCAAGAGACCCAGTACTTC.

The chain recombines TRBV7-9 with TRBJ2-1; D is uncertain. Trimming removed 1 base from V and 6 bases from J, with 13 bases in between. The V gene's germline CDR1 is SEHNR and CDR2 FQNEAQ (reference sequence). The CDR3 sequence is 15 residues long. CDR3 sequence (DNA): TGTGCCAGCAGCTTAGAAGCCCATAAAGCCAATGAGCAGTTCTTC. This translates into CASSLEAHKANEQFF.

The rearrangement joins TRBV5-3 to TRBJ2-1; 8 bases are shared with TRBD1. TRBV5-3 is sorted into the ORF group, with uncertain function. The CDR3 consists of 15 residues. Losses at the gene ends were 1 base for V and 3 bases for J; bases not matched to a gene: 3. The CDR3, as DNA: TGTGCCAGAAGCTTGCCGGGACAGGACTACAATGAGCAGTTCTTC. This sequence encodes CARSLPGQDYNEQFF.

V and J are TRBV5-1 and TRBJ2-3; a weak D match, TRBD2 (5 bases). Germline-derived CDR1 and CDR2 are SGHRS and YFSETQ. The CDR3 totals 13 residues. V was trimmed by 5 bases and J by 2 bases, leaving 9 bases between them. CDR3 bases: TGCGCCAGCAGATCGGGATTCACAGATACGCAGTATTTT. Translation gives CASRSGFTDTQYF.

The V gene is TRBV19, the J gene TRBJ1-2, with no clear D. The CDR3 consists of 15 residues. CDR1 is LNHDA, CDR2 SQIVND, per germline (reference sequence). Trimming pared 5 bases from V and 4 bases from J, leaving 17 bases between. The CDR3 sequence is CASSPLESTGYGYTF. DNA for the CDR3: TGTGCCAGTAGTCCTCTGGAGTCCACGGGCTATGGCTACACCTTC.

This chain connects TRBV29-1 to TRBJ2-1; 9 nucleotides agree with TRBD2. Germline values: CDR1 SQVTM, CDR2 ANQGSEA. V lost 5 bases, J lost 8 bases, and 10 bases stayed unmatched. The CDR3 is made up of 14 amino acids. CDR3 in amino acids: CSVLSGRRIDEQFF. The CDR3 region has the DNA TGCAGCGTTTTGAGCGGGAGGCGAATCGATGAGCAGTTCTTC.

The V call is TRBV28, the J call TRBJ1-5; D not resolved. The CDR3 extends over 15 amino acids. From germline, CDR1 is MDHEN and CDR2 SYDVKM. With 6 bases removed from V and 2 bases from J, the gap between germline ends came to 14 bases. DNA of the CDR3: TGTGCCAGCAGGCAACCCGGGGAAGGCAATCAGCCCCAGCATTTT. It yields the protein CASRQPGEGNQPQHF.